The entry that follows covers one T cell receptor beta chain sequence. Its target is not known. This specimen belongs to a study of response to subunit inactivated influenza vaccine. The germline V gene has CDR1 LNHNV and CDR2 YYDKDF (reference sequence). V dropped 0 bases and J dropped 5 bases, with 7 bases sitting between them. CDR3 length: 13 residues. General observations from the study: Every seasonal influenza vaccination brings in few new T cells, the authors suggested.

MiXCR, run by TCRdb on the RT-PCR reads, gives a single entry per CDR3 protein. The repertoire includes fewer than 800,000 distinct CDR3 sequences, about a sixth of them detected once, and under 14% sits in the top ten. This TCR was recovered from a man in his forties or fifties who received an inactivated influenza vaccine. This chain links TRBV15 with TRBJ1-2, with D hard to call. The sequenced sample was PBMCs from blood, obtained approximately 13 days after vaccination. The CDR3 DNA follows: TGTGCCACCAGCAGAGAAACCGGGTATGGCTACACCTTC. This codes for CATSRETGYGYTF.